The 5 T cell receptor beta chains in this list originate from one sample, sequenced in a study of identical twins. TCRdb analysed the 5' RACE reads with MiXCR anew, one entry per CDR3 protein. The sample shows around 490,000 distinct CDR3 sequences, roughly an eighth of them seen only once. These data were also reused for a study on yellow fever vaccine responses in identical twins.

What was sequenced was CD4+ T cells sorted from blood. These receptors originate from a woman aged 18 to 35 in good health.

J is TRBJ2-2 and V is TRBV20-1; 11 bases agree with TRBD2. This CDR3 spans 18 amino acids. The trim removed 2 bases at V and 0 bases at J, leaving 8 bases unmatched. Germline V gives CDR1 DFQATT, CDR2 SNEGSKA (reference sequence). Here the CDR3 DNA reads TGCAGTGCTAGAAATCTAGCGGGGGGAAATACGAACACCGGGGAGCTGTTTTTT. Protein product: CSARNLAGGNTNTGELFF.

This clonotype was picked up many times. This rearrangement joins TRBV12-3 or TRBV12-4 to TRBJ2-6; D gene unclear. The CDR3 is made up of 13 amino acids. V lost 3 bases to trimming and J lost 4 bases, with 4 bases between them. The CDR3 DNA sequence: TGTGCCAGCAGTTTTCGGGGGGCCAACGTCCTGACTTTC. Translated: CASSFRGANVLTF.

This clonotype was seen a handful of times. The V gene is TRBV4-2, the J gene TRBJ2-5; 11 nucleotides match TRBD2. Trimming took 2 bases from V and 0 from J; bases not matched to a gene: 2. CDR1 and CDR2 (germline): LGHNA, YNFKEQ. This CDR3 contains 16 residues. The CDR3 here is CASSQRLAGNQETQYF. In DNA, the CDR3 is TGTGCCAGCAGCCAAAGACTAGCGGGGAACCAAGAGACCCAGTACTTC.

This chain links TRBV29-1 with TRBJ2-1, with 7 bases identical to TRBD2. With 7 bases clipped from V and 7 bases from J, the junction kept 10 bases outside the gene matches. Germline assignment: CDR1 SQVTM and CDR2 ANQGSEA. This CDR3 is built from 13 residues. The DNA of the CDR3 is TGCAGCGCCCAGCGGGGCGCCTTAAATGAGCAGTTCTTC. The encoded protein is CSAQRGALNEQFF.

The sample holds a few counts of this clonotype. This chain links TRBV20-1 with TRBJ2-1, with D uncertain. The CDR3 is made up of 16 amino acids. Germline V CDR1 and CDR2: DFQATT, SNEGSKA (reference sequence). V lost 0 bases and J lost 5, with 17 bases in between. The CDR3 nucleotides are TGCAGTGCTAGAGAGCCACCCAGGACGCATGACAATGAGCAGTTCTTC. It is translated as CSAREPPRTHDNEQFF.